These 18 T cell receptor beta chains originate from one sample sequenced in a study of cytomegalovirus exposure and HLA in healthy donors. The study ran its PCR with 60 Vbeta and 13 Jbeta primers. Repertoires were generated with immunoSEQ multiplex PCR, while TCRdb's copy carries only in-frame clones and drops some. Of around 150,000 clones in the sample, just under 65% were seen once. The sequencing sample was made of PBMCs. The receptors come from a woman aged 55-70 years in good health and CMV-seropositive.

This clone has just a few counts. The chain employs TRBV18 and TRBJ2-5; D is possibly TRBD1 (6 bases). Trimming took 4 bases from V and 5 from J, leaving 14 bases between them. This CDR3 is 14 amino acids long. Per the germline V gene, CDR1 is KGHSH and CDR2 is LQKENI. The CDR3 nucleotides read TGTGCCAGCTCACGGACAGATCCTTGGGAGACCCAGTACTTC. Protein sequence: CASSRTDPWETQYF.

This clone was picked up a small number of times. The J gene is TRBJ2-3, the V gene TRBV15, with D possibly TRBD2 on 6 matching bases. Trimming removed 0 bases from V and 1 base from J, with 8 bases in between. Germline V gene lookup returns CDR1 LNHNV and CDR2 YYDKDF (reference sequence). The CDR3 contains 15 residues. The CDR3 loop reads CATSREWGGTDTQYF. The CDR3 coding sequence is TGTGCCACCAGCAGAGAATGGGGGGGCACAGATACGCAGTATTTT.

CDR3 residues: CASSETGLSGNTIYF. The CDR3 bases are TGTGCCAGCAGCGAGACAGGGTTGTCAGGAAACACCATATATTTT. The chain employs TRBV7-9 and TRBJ1-3; 7 nucleotides agree with TRBD1. Germline V CDR1 and CDR2: SEHNR, FQNEAQ (reference sequence). This CDR3 comprises 15 residues. The V gene end was trimmed by 5 bases and the J gene end by 4 bases; junction bases not matched to a gene: 8.

The chain carries TRBV6-5 and TRBJ1-1; 7 bases align to TRBD1. V gave up 6 bases and J gave up 5 bases; unmatched junction bases: 6. The CDR3 is 13 residues long. Germline loops: CDR1 MNHEY, CDR2 SVGAGI. CDR3: CASSHRGQTEAFF. The DNA of the CDR3 is TGTGCCAGCAGCCACAGGGGTCAGACTGAAGCTTTCTTT.

The chain is built from TRBV28 and TRBJ2-1, with TRBD2 matching 8 bases. The CDR3 contains 14 residues. V was clipped by 6 bases and J by 4 bases; unmatched bases: 5. Germline V gene data show CDR1 as MDHEN and CDR2 as SYDVKM. This CDR3 is CASRNSGAYNEQFF. The CDR3, as DNA: TGTGCCAGCAGAAATAGCGGGGCTTACAATGAGCAGTTCTTC.

This clone was recorded a few times. The CDR3 spells CASSPHRDREETQYF. The CDR3 nucleotides are TGTGCCAGCAGCCCCCACCGGGACAGGGAGGAGACCCAGTACTTC. The rearrangement links TRBV7-7 to TRBJ2-5; 9 bases line up with TRBD1. This CDR3 is built from 15 residues. The V gene's germline CDR1 is SSHAT and CDR2 FNYEAQ (reference sequence). Losses at the gene ends were 5 bases for V and 5 bases for J; bases not matched to a gene: 9.

In this sample, this clone turned up once. The chain is built from TRBV2 and TRBJ2-7; 7 nucleotides agree with TRBD2. CDR1 and CDR2 from the germline V gene are SNHLY and FYNNEI. This CDR3 region has 17 residues. V shed 4 bases and J 1 base; nucleotides not matched to a gene: 13. The CDR3: CASSGVETSRPSYEQYF. Here the CDR3 DNA reads TGTGCCAGCAGTGGGGTAGAGACTAGCAGGCCTTCCTACGAGCAGTACTTC.

The chain joins TRBV5-1 to TRBJ2-5; D is possibly TRBD1 (6 bases). The germline V gene has CDR1 SGHRS and CDR2 YFSETQ. The V and J ends lost 1 base and 0 bases respectively, with 13 bases between them. This CDR3 contains 16 residues. The CDR3 region is CASSLYWDTYQETQYF. The CDR3 DNA follows: TGCGCCAGCAGCTTGTACTGGGACACCTACCAAGAGACCCAGTACTTC.

The chain uses TRBV2 and TRBJ2-2, with 8 bases matching TRBD1. This CDR3 comprises 15 residues. J was trimmed by 7 bases and V by 5 bases; bases with no gene match: 9. The germline CDR1 and CDR2 sequences are SNHLY and FYNNEI. The CDR3 nucleotides are TGTGCCAGCAGTTCCAGGGGGCTTAACGTCGGGGAGCTGTTTTTT. This encodes CASSSRGLNVGELFF.

This rearrangement joins TRBV18 to TRBJ1-4; no clear D. Trimming removed 3 bases from V and 4 bases from J, with 15 bases in between. CDR1 is KGHSH, CDR2 LQKENI, per germline. The CDR3 sequence is 16 residues long. The CDR3 spells CASSPLARPYNEKLFF. The CDR3 coding sequence is TGTGCCAGCTCACCGTTGGCCCGTCCTTATAATGAAAAACTGTTTTTT.

This chain joins TRBV5-1 and TRBJ2-2; 10 bases align to TRBD1. CDR3 length: 15 residues. V trimming: 4 bases; J trimming: 7 bases; junction bases outside the gene matches: 7. In germline, CDR1 is SGHRS, CDR2 YFSETQ. As DNA, the CDR3 is TGCGCCAGCAGCACCGGGACAGGGGTTGGCGGGGAGCTGTTTTTT. Its translation: CASSTGTGVGGELFF.

This rearrangement joins TRBV15 to TRBJ2-1, with 8 bases identical to TRBD1. Germline assignment: CDR1 LNHNV and CDR2 YYDKDF (reference sequence). This CDR3 region has 14 residues. Losses at the gene ends were 0 bases for V and 8 bases for J; bases not matched to a gene: 3. CDR3 region: CATSREGQVHEQFF. CDR3 bases: TGTGCCACCAGCAGAGAGGGACAGGTGCATGAGCAGTTCTTC.

This clone was seen more than once but under ten times. The chain employs TRBV29-1 and TRBJ2-3; 7 positions match TRBD1. The V and J ends lost 6 bases and 5 bases, in that order; junction bases with no gene match: 8. From germline, CDR1 is SQVTM and CDR2 ANQGSEA. The CDR3 has 13 amino acids. Here the CDR3 reads CSVETGYGDTQYF. The CDR3 DNA reads TGCAGCGTGGAGACAGGGTATGGAGATACGCAGTATTTT.

This clone was seen more than once but under ten times. The chain carries TRBV5-6 and TRBJ2-3; the D is unclear. This CDR3 spans 12 amino acids. Per germline, CDR1 SGHDT and CDR2 YYEEEE. Trimming removed 5 bases from V and 8 bases from J, with 12 bases in between. The CDR3 DNA sequence: TGTGCCAGCAGTCCAATTGCGAGTACGCAGTATTTT. Protein sequence: CASSPIASTQYF.

As for this clone: The sample carries other DNA sequences with the same CDR3. V and J are TRBV30 and TRBJ2-6; possibly TRBD2 for D (5 bases). CDR3 size: 15 residues. The V and J ends lost 0 bases and 0 bases respectively, with 6 bases between them. Germline V lookup: CDR1 GTSNPN, CDR2 SVGIG (reference sequence). In DNA form, the CDR3 reads TGTGCCTGGAGTGTCGGAGGCTCTGGGGCCAACGTCCTGACTTTC. Encoded protein: CAWSVGGSGANVLTF.

The V call is TRBV7-8, the J call TRBJ2-7; tentative D call: TRBD1 (6 bases). The V and J ends lost 2 bases and 4 bases respectively, with 12 bases between them. CDR3 length: 14 residues. The germline V gene encodes CDR1 SGHVS and CDR2 FQNEAQ. The CDR3 loop is CASSLLQGPYEQYF. Here the CDR3 DNA reads TGTGCCAGCAGCTTACTACAGGGCCCGTACGAGCAGTACTTC.

The V and J genes are TRBV28 and TRBJ2-1; 12 positions agree with TRBD1. The CDR3 loop spans 14 amino acids. Germline assignment: CDR1 MDHEN and CDR2 SYDVKM. Trimming took 5 bases from V and 8 from J; bases not matched to a gene: 4. Here the CDR3 DNA reads TGTGCCAGCAGTACGGGACAGGGGGCCGATGAGCAGTTCTTC. Residues: CASSTGQGADEQFF. Full variable domain (remainder filled in from reference TRBV28 and TRBJ2-1): DVKVTQSSRYLVKRTGEKVFLECVQDMDHENMFWYRQDPGLGLRLIYFSYDVKMKEKGDIPEGYSVSREKKERFSLILESASTNQTSMYLCASSTGQGADEQFFGPGTRLTVL.

V and J are TRBV28 and TRBJ1-5; D possibly corresponds to TRBD1 (5 bases). The CDR3 contains 13 residues. Looked up from germline, CDR1 is MDHEN and CDR2 is SYDVKM. V was pared by 7 bases and J by 6 bases, with 13 bases between. The CDR3 sequence is CASTHGAAQPQHF. CDR3 bases: TGTGCCAGCACCCATGGGGCCGCTCAGCCCCAGCATTTT.